The next 29 T cell receptor beta chains were all read from a single sample in a study of cytomegalovirus exposure and HLA in healthy donors. Primers: 60 Vbeta forward and 13 Jbeta reverse. Assay used: immunoSEQ multiplex PCR; TCRdb lists only in-frame clones, some missing. The table lists more than 140,000 clones, about three fifths of them singletons. Sequencing was performed on PBMCs. The receptors here all came from a woman aged 25 to 39 in good health and CMV-seropositive.

The rearrangement uses TRBV5-4 and TRBJ2-1; 10 positions match TRBD1. The CDR3 contains 15 residues. V was pared by 4 bases and J by 4 bases, with 5 bases of the junction left unmatched. In germline, CDR1 is SGHNT, CDR2 YYREEE (reference sequence). CDR3 residues: CASSTGTGVYNEQFF. In DNA, the CDR3 is TGTGCCAGCAGCACCGGGACAGGGGTGTACAATGAGCAGTTCTTC.

The chain is built from TRBV29-1 and TRBJ2-1, with a possible D match to TRBD2 (5 bases). This CDR3 comprises 13 residues. The ends were cut back, 7 bases at V and 5 bases at J, with 15 bases in the middle. Germline lookup yields CDR1 SQVTM and CDR2 ANQGSEA. In nucleotides, the CDR3 is TGCAGCGAATCCGGGGTGTCAAACAATGAGCAGTTCTTC. Translation gives CSESGVSNNEQFF.

CDR3 loop: CASSLGRQGKMNTEAFF. CDR3 nucleotide sequence: TGCGCCAGCAGCTTGGGCCGACAGGGAAAAATGAACACTGAAGCTTTCTTT. The J gene is TRBJ1-1, the V gene TRBV5-1; 7 positions match TRBD1. V trimming: 0 bases; J trimming: 0 bases; junction bases outside the gene matches: 8. Germline CDR1 reads SGHRS; CDR2 reads YFSETQ. This CDR3 contains 17 residues.

The chain uses TRBV14 and TRBJ2-2, with 13 positions matching TRBD2. The CDR3 is 19 amino acids. Germline-derived CDR1 and CDR2 are SGHDN and FVKESK. Trimming at V came to 4 bases and at J to 0 bases, leaving 8 bases not matched to a gene. DNA of the CDR3: TGTGCCAGCAGCCCTAAGGCGGGACTAGCGGGAACGAACACCGGGGAGCTGTTTTTT. The encoded protein is CASSPKAGLAGTNTGELFF. Variable domain in full (rest from reference TRBV14 and TRBJ2-2): EAGVTQFPSHSVIEKGQTVTLRCDPISGHDNLYWYRRVMGKEIKFLLHFVKESKQDESGMPNNRFLAERTGGTYSTLKVQPAELEDSGVYFCASSPKAGLAGTNTGELFFGEGSRLTVL.

The J gene is TRBJ1-6, the V gene TRBV7-6, with 9 bases fitting TRBD1. V lost 4 bases, J lost 9 bases, and 4 bases stayed unmatched. The CDR3 length is 14 residues. The germline V gene encodes CDR1 SGHVS and CDR2 FNYEAQ. DNA of the CDR3: TGTGCCAGCAGCTCTGGGACAGGGACTTCACCCCTCCACTTT. Protein sequence: CASSSGTGTSPLHF.

This rearrangement joins TRBV5-6 to TRBJ1-6; 8 positions match TRBD1. Germline CDR1 reads SGHDT; CDR2 reads YYEEEE. The CDR3 extends over 16 amino acids. V gave up 1 base and J gave up 7 bases; unmatched junction bases: 7. CDR3 in amino acids: CASSLTGGIVNSPLHF. The CDR3 DNA reads TGTGCCAGCAGCTTGACAGGGGGAATTGTAAATTCACCCCTCCACTTT.

The chain combines TRBV5-1 with TRBJ2-2, with a possible D match to TRBD1 (7 bases). Germline V lookup: CDR1 SGHRS, CDR2 YFSETQ. This CDR3 region has 16 residues. The germline V and J ends were trimmed by 4 bases and 0 bases, with 13 bases remaining between them. CDR3 protein: CASSDQGGSNTGELFF. The CDR3 region has the DNA TGCGCCAGCAGCGATCAGGGGGGATCGAACACCGGGGAGCTGTTTTTT.

Concerning this clone: Germline is not matched at one junction end, which may reflect a read error. The rearrangement uses TRBV7-9 and TRBJ1-4; weak D call: TRBD1 (5 bases). Looked up from germline, CDR1 is SEHNR and CDR2 is FQNEAQ (reference sequence). There are 14 residues in the CDR3. CDR3 in DNA: TGTGCCAGCAGCTCGACAGCGCAATTTGAAGAACTGTTTTTT. It yields the protein CASSSTAQFEELFF.

V and J are TRBV2 and TRBJ1-1, with TRBD1 matching 12 bases. The junction had 3 bases not matched to a gene; V was cut back by 4 bases and J by 3 bases. Germline V gene sequence: CDR1 SNHLY, CDR2 FYNNEI. The length of the CDR3 is 15 residues. In DNA form, the CDR3 reads TGTGCCAGCAGTGGGGGACAGGGGGCCTACACTGAAGCTTTCTTT. It yields the protein CASSGGQGAYTEAFF.

This clone was observed a few times. The J gene is TRBJ1-1, the V gene TRBV30; 8 bases are shared with TRBD1. Germline CDR1 is GTSNPN and CDR2 is SVGIG (reference sequence). The CDR3 runs to 12 residues. Trimming at V came to 5 bases and at J to 6 bases, leaving 5 bases not matched to a gene. DNA of the CDR3: TGTGCCTGGGGACAGGGTTTCGCTGAAGCTTTCTTT. Translated: CAWGQGFAEAFF.

The gene calls are TRBV4-1 and TRBJ2-7; perhaps TRBD2 as D (6 bases). Trimming removed 0 bases from V and 4 bases from J, with 22 bases in between. Germline V gene data show CDR1 as MGHRA and CDR2 as YSYEKL. CDR3 length: 18 residues. The CDR3 bases are TGCGCCAGCAGCCAAGACGTGTATCGTGAGGGGAGGCCTTACGAGCAGTACTTC. Translated, it gives CASSQDVYREGRPYEQYF.

There are a few counts of this clone. The genes are TRBV10-1 and TRBJ2-3; D remains unclear. Germline CDR1 WNHNN, CDR2 SYGVQD (reference sequence). The CDR3 has 14 residues. V lost 0 bases and J lost 2, with 6 bases in between. The DNA for the CDR3 is TGCGCCAGCAGTGAGTCGAGACTCACAGATACGCAGTATTTT. Protein sequence: CASSESRLTDTQYF.

The chain links TRBV30 to TRBJ1-1; 7 bases line up with TRBD1. Germline assignment: CDR1 GTSNPN and CDR2 SVGIG (reference sequence). V was pared by 5 bases and J by 5 bases, with 8 bases of the junction left unmatched. The CDR3 loop spans 13 amino acids. Here the CDR3 DNA reads TGTGCCTGGGGGAAGACAGGGTTAACTGAAGCTTTCTTT. This gives the protein CAWGKTGLTEAFF.

This clone was detected a few times. The same CDR3 is also encoded by other DNA sequences in this sample. The gene calls are TRBV30 and TRBJ1-6, with D unclear. The CDR3 contains 13 residues. Germline V gene sequence: CDR1 GTSNPN, CDR2 SVGIG (reference sequence). The V gene lost 2 bases and the J gene lost 6 bases, with 8 bases spanning the gap. CDR3 in DNA: TGTGCCTGGAGTAGGAGTATTAATTCACCCCTCCACTTT. Residues: CAWSRSINSPLHF. Full variable domain (remainder filled in from reference TRBV30 and TRBJ1-6): SQTIHQWPATLVQPVGSPLSLECTVEGTSNPNLYWYRQAAGRGLQLLFYSVGIGQISSEVPQNLSASRPQDRQFILSSKKLLLSDSGFYLCAWSRSINSPLHFGNGTRLTVT.

The chain joins TRBV6-1 to TRBJ1-2; D might be TRBD1 (5 bases). With 2 bases removed from V and 3 bases from J, the gap between germline ends came to 13 bases. The germline V gene encodes CDR1 MNHNS and CDR2 SASEGT. The length of the CDR3 is 15 residues. Here the CDR3 DNA reads TGTGCCAGCAGTGAAAATAAGGGGATGGACTATGGCTACACCTTC. Encoded protein: CASSENKGMDYGYTF.

The J gene is TRBJ2-3, the V gene TRBV9; no firm D call. From germline, CDR1 is SGDLS and CDR2 YYNGEE. This CDR3 comprises 12 residues. The germline V and J ends were trimmed by 0 bases and 4 bases, with 3 bases remaining between them. CDR3: CASSVAADTQYF. The CDR3 region has the DNA TGTGCCAGCAGCGTAGCGGCAGATACGCAGTATTTT.

The gene calls are TRBV7-9 and TRBJ1-1; no reliable D call. Germline CDR1 and CDR2: SEHNR and FQNEAQ (reference sequence). There are 15 residues in the CDR3. V lost 0 bases and J 6 bases, leaving 14 bases between the germline ends. CDR3 nucleotides: TGTGCCAGCAGCTTAGCGTCGGGAGGGATATCTGAAGCTTTCTTT. Its protein is CASSLASGGISEAFF.

This clone was seen more than once but under ten times. The chain is built from TRBV11-3 and TRBJ1-1; D might be TRBD1 (6 bases). Deletions cut 9 bases from V and 3 bases from J, with 8 bases between. The germline CDR1 and CDR2 sequences are SGHNT and YENEEA. The CDR3 covers 11 residues. The CDR3 loop is CARQGDTEAFF. The CDR3 nucleotides read TGTGCCAGACAGGGAGACACTGAAGCTTTCTTT.

The V and J genes are TRBV7-9 and TRBJ2-2; 8 bases match TRBD2. CDR3 length: 17 amino acids. Germline lookup yields CDR1 SEHNR and CDR2 FQNEAQ (reference sequence). Germline trimming cut 6 bases from V and 3 bases from J; bases unmatched to any gene: 12. The CDR3 spells CASSPERAGGYTGELFF. In DNA form, the CDR3 reads TGTGCCAGCAGTCCCGAGCGGGCGGGAGGTTACACCGGGGAGCTGTTTTTT.

J is TRBJ2-7 and V is TRBV11-2, with 7 bases fitting TRBD1. The germline V gene has CDR1 SGHAT and CDR2 FQNNGV. Trimming removed 1 base from V and 3 bases from J; junction bases left unmatched: 6. This CDR3 is built from 15 residues. The CDR3 sequence is CASSLVGGAIYEQYF. As DNA, the CDR3 is TGTGCCAGCAGCTTAGTAGGGGGCGCGATCTACGAGCAGTACTTC.

In its sample, this clone was seen once. The CDR3 sequence is CASSVSETQYF. The CDR3 DNA follows: TGTGCCAGCAGTGTATCGGAGACCCAGTACTTC. The chain is built from TRBV2 and TRBJ2-5; D call uncertain. Germline V CDR1 and CDR2: SNHLY, FYNNEI. The CDR3 is 11 residues long. V was trimmed by 4 bases and J by 5 bases, leaving 5 bases between them.

The V and J genes are TRBV15 and TRBJ2-1; 7 bases map to TRBD2. There are 18 residues in the CDR3. Germline assignment: CDR1 LNHNV and CDR2 YYDKDF (reference sequence). V shed 1 base, J shed 0 bases, and the junction held 9 bases outside the gene matches. This CDR3 reads CATSRGGLKRFSYNEQFF. The CDR3, as DNA: TGTGCCACCAGCAGAGGGGGACTAAAAAGATTCTCCTACAATGAGCAGTTCTTC.

V usage is TRBV7-2 and J usage is TRBJ1-5; D may be TRBD1 (5 bases). Trimming pared 1 base from V and 5 bases from J, leaving 9 bases between. CDR1 SGHTA and CDR2 FQGNSA come from the germline V gene. The CDR3 is 14 amino acids. The CDR3 DNA follows: TGTGCCAGCAGCTTAGTGACGGGGGATCAGCCCCAGCATTTT. This sequence encodes CASSLVTGDQPQHF.

V usage is TRBV9 and J usage is TRBJ2-2, with TRBD2 matching over 7 bases. CDR3 length equals 16 residues. The V gene end was trimmed by 0 bases and the J gene end by 2 bases; junction bases not matched to a gene: 4. CDR1 is SGDLS, CDR2 YYNGEE, per germline. CDR3: CASSVGGGRNTGELFF. The DNA of the CDR3 is TGTGCCAGCAGCGTAGGGGGCGGGAGAAACACCGGGGAGCTGTTTTTT.

CDR3 protein: CASSLGPGQGIEGYTF. For the CDR3, the DNA is TGTGCCAGCAGCTTAGGGCCGGGACAGGGGATTGAAGGCTACACCTTC. The chain links TRBV13 to TRBJ1-2, with TRBD1 identical over 10 bases. V dropped 0 bases and J dropped 8; count of bases not matched to a gene: 9. Looked up from germline, CDR1 is PRHDT and CDR2 is FYEKMQ (reference sequence). The length of the CDR3 is 16 residues.

This clone was observed once. The CDR3 bases are TGTGCCAGCAGCCAAGCTAGCGGACTGCAAGAGACCCAGTACTTC. This sequence encodes CASSQASGLQETQYF. This chain links TRBV4-2 with TRBJ2-5; 7 positions match TRBD2. CDR1 and CDR2 (germline): LGHNA, YNFKEQ. With 1 base clipped from V and 2 bases from J, the junction kept 4 bases outside the gene matches. The CDR3 consists of 15 residues.

The chain couples TRBV11-2 to TRBJ1-5, with a tentative D call TRBD1 (5 bases). The germline V gene has CDR1 SGHAT and CDR2 FQNNGV. V lost 5 bases, J lost 6 bases, and 20 bases lay in between. CDR3 length: 16 residues. The CDR3 DNA sequence: TGTGCCAGCAGCCAAGTGGGGCGCAGGGAACGTCAGCCCCAGCATTTT. As protein: CASSQVGRRERQPQHF.

This clone came up a few times. This sequence joins TRBV6-5 and TRBJ1-4, with D unclear. CDR1 is MNHEY, CDR2 SVGAGI, per germline. The CDR3 spans 13 residues. V lost 8 bases and J lost 7, with 14 bases in between. CDR3 DNA: TGTGCCAGCGCGAAGCGGAGTACTGAAAAACTGTTTTTT. Protein sequence: CASAKRSTEKLFF.

V and J are TRBV6-4 and TRBJ2-2; 7 nucleotides align to TRBD2. V shed 6 bases and J 7 bases; nucleotides not matched to a gene: 8. Germline CDR1 reads MRHNA; CDR2 reads SNTAGT. CDR3 length: 14 residues. The CDR3 nucleotides are TGTGCCAGCAGGAGCTTAATAGCGGGCGGGGAGCTGTTTTTT. This codes for CASRSLIAGGELFF.